Following are 25 T cell receptor beta chains from one sample sequenced in a study of T cells in Graves' hyperthyroidism and ophthalmopathy. TCR beta CDR3 regions were amplified from RNA. A first-round RT-PCR of the TCR CDR3 used the HTBI primer set. TCRdb ran MiXCR on the multiplex PCR reads and lists one entry per CDR3 protein. The table has roughly 720,000 distinct CDR3 sequences, roughly a sixth seen once. Specimen: blood. These TCRs come from a man aged 50-60 years with Graves' hyperthyroidism.

The sample holds many counts of this clonotype. The chain links TRBV20-1 to TRBJ2-5; TRBD2 matches at 8 bases. CDR1 and CDR2 from the germline V gene are DFQATT and SNEGSKA (reference sequence). The V segment lost 3 bases and the J segment 5 bases; nucleotides outside the gene matches: 11. The CDR3 is 15 amino acids. Here the CDR3 reads CSASTEREYRETQYF. The CDR3 DNA reads as TGCAGTGCTAGTACCGAGCGGGAGTATAGGGAGACCCAGTACTTC.

This clonotype was seen at least ten times. This sequence joins TRBV6-2 or TRBV6-3 and TRBJ1-1; 7 bases fit TRBD1. The CDR3 has 15 residues. V lost 1 base to trimming and J lost 1 base; unmatched junction nucleotides: 3. From germline, CDR1 is MNHEY and CDR2 SVGEGT. CDR3 amino acids: CASSYWTGWNTEAFF. For the CDR3, the DNA is TGTGCCAGCAGTTACTGGACAGGTTGGAACACTGAAGCTTTCTTT.

Concerning this clonotype: Germline is not matched at one junction end, which may reflect a read error. The rearrangement links TRBV27 to TRBJ2-7; either TRBD1 or TRBD2 may fit D (5 bases each). The V gene's germline CDR1 is MNHEY and CDR2 SMNVEV (reference sequence). The CDR3 is made up of 14 amino acids. CDR3 coding DNA: TGTGCCAGCAGTTTGCCGGGACCCAGCTACGGGCAGTACTTC. Translation: CASSLPGPSYGQYF.

Comment on this clonotype: A much larger clone differs from this one at a single base, so this may be a read error. The CDR3 end shows no conserved phenylalanine or tryptophan, and so a read error is likely. The gene calls are TRBV30 and TRBJ2-5; 10 bases are shared with TRBD2. The J segment lost 6 bases and the V segment lost 1 base, leaving 2 bases of the junction unmatched. Germline V CDR1 and CDR2: GTSNPN, SVGIG (reference sequence). CDR3 length equals 13 residues. The CDR3 loop is CAWSATSGKTQYL. The CDR3 bases are TGTGCCTGGAGTGCCACTAGCGGGAAGACCCAGTACCTC.

This clonotype was detected only a few times. The chain joins TRBV5-6 to TRBJ1-2; 7 positions agree with TRBD1. With V trimmed by 4 bases and J by 6 bases, 9 bases remained unmatched. The CDR3 sequence is 14 residues long. CDR1 is SGHDT, CDR2 YYEEEE, per germline. CDR3 sequence reads: CASSPVEGADGYTF. CDR3 DNA: TGTGCCAGCAGCCCCGTGGAGGGGGCGGATGGCTACACCTTC.

The J gene is TRBJ1-1, the V gene TRBV5-5; the D gene is possibly TRBD1 (5 bases). The CDR3 consists of 15 residues. Trimming removed 2 bases at V and 2 bases at J, with 13 bases between. Germline values: CDR1 SGHKS, CDR2 YYEKEE (reference sequence). The CDR3: CASSLEQGYNTEAFF. The DNA for the CDR3 is TGTGCCAGCAGCTTAGAGCAGGGATATAACACTGAAGCTTTCTTT.

This clonotype was recorded at least ten times. The chain is built from TRBV3-1 and TRBJ2-1; 7 bases map to TRBD2. Germline-derived CDR1 and CDR2 are LGHDT and YNNKEL (reference sequence). The CDR3 covers 15 residues. J lost 6 bases, V lost 4 bases, and 9 bases had no gene match. The CDR3 loop reads CASSRRYREGNEQFF. For the CDR3, the DNA is TGTGCCAGCAGCCGTCGATATAGGGAGGGCAATGAGCAGTTCTTC.

The rearrangement links TRBV19 to TRBJ2-1; D could derive from TRBD1 or TRBD2 (5 bases each). V was shortened by 4 bases and J by 5 bases, with 15 bases between the two germline ends. The CDR3 covers 15 residues. Looked up from germline, CDR1 is LNHDA and CDR2 is SQIVND (reference sequence). CDR3 sequence reads: CASSTAGTTDNEQFF. The CDR3 bases are TGTGCCAGTAGTACCGCCGGGACCACCGACAATGAGCAGTTCTTC.

V is TRBV30 and J is TRBJ2-2; D uncertain. The CDR3 length is 15 residues. Trimming took off 2 bases at V and 6 bases at J, with 16 bases between the two ends. The V gene's germline CDR1 is GTSNPN and CDR2 SVGIG (reference sequence). In DNA, the CDR3 is TGTGCCTGGAGTTCGTGGGATTCCGCCTCCGGGGAGCTGTTTTTT. Encoded protein: CAWSSWDSASGELFF.

The chain links TRBV30 to TRBJ1-3, with D perhaps TRBD1 (6 bases). The CDR3 covers 12 residues. V lost 5 bases to trimming and J lost 3 bases, with 8 bases between them. Germline V gene data show CDR1 as GTSNPN and CDR2 as SVGIG (reference sequence). CDR3 residues: CAWETGGNTIYF. The CDR3 DNA is TGTGCCTGGGAGACAGGTGGAAACACCATATATTTT.

This clonotype showed up many times. The chain is built from TRBV5-1 and TRBJ1-1; weak D call: TRBD1 (5 bases). The germline V gene has CDR1 SGHRS and CDR2 YFSETQ. This CDR3 contains 15 residues. V was pared by 4 bases and J by 6 bases, with 19 bases between. For the CDR3, the DNA is TGCGCCAGCAGCGGACGTCAGGGAGATGGGGCTGAAGCTTTCTTT. Translating it yields CASSGRQGDGAEAFF.

This clonotype was counted many times. The genes are TRBV27 and TRBJ1-6; D perhaps matches TRBD1 (6 bases). CDR3 length: 18 amino acids. Germline lookup yields CDR1 MNHEY and CDR2 SMNVEV (reference sequence). The V gene lost 5 bases and the J gene lost 6 bases, with 23 bases spanning the gap. The CDR3 region is CASSPTDRTPSGNSPLHF. The DNA for the CDR3 is TGTGCCAGCAGTCCCACAGACAGGACCCCCAGTGGTAATTCACCCCTCCACTTT.

Ten or more counts support this clonotype. The chain employs TRBV12-3 or TRBV12-4 and TRBJ1-4; the match to TRBD1 covers 9 bases. The CDR3 totals 15 residues. V lost 5 bases to trimming and J lost 7 bases; unmatched junction nucleotides: 8. The CDR3 protein is CASSPNRGQTEKLFF. CDR3 nucleotide sequence: TGTGCCAGCAGTCCGAACAGGGGGCAAACTGAAAAACTGTTTTTT.

The sample holds many counts of this clonotype. The chain carries TRBV6-5 and TRBJ2-5; D possibly corresponds to TRBD1 (6 bases). This CDR3 comprises 15 residues. Germline V gives CDR1 MNHEY, CDR2 SVGAGI. V lost 2 bases, J lost 5 bases, and 15 bases lay in between. CDR3: CASSYRQVRGETQYF. CDR3 sequence (DNA): TGTGCCAGCAGTTACCGTCAAGTGAGGGGGGAGACCCAGTACTTC.

J is TRBJ2-1 and V is TRBV27, with D possibly TRBD2 on 6 matching bases. V was shortened by 3 bases and J by 0 bases, with 15 bases between the two germline ends. The CDR3 is 17 amino acids. Germline lookup yields CDR1 MNHEY and CDR2 SMNVEV (reference sequence). Here the CDR3 DNA reads TGTGCCAGCAGTTTTTTCGGGACTTCTAGCTCCTACAATGAGCAGTTCTTC. Protein: CASSFFGTSSSYNEQFF.

J is TRBJ2-7 and V is TRBV14; 11 bases are shared with TRBD1. The CDR3 has 16 amino acids. Per germline, CDR1 SGHDN and CDR2 FVKESK. Trimming at V came to 3 bases and at J to 4 bases, leaving 8 bases not matched to a gene. CDR3 coding DNA: TGTGCCAGCAGCCATAGCCCGGACAGGGGGCCTTACGAGCAGTACTTC. This codes for CASSHSPDRGPYEQYF.

This clonotype was found many times. The rearrangement joins TRBV24-1 to TRBJ2-7; 10 bases fit TRBD1. The germline V gene has CDR1 KGHDR and CDR2 SFDVKD. The length of the CDR3 is 15 residues. V dropped 0 bases and J dropped 3; count of bases not matched to a gene: 1. CDR3 sequence: CATSDLGQGVYEQYF. DNA for the CDR3: TGTGCCACCAGTGATTTGGGACAGGGGGTCTACGAGCAGTACTTC.

This clonotype was picked up many times. This chain links TRBV6-1 with TRBJ1-6; D may be TRBD1 (5 bases). V dropped 7 bases and J dropped 6 bases, with 22 bases sitting between them. CDR1 MNHNS and CDR2 SASEGT come from the germline V gene. The CDR3 length is 17 residues. DNA for the CDR3: TGTGCCAGCAACAGATTGGGGACTGCCCGACTTAATTCACCCCTCCACTTT. Protein product: CASNRLGTARLNSPLHF.

The rearrangement links TRBV9 to TRBJ1-4, with D unclear. V was cut by 3 bases and J by 6 bases, with 12 bases left in between. The CDR3 extends over 14 amino acids. Per the germline V gene, CDR1 is SGDLS and CDR2 is YYNGEE. The CDR3 DNA reads as TGTGCCAGCAGCGAGGACTGGAGGCATGAAAAACTGTTTTTT. Residues: CASSEDWRHEKLFF.

This clonotype has ten or more counts. A junction end diverges from the germline sequence, so it may reflect a read error. The chain recombines TRBV12-3 or TRBV12-4 with TRBJ2-1, with D perhaps being TRBD1 or TRBD2 (5 bases each). The CDR3 runs to 14 residues. CDR3 DNA: TGTGCCAGCAGTCGCTTTCGGGGCACCAATGAGCAATTCTTC. This codes for CASSRFRGTNEQFF.

The genes are TRBV2 and TRBJ2-3; perhaps TRBD1 as D (6 bases). Trimming removed 7 bases from V and 2 bases from J, with 13 bases in between. Germline assignment: CDR1 SNHLY and CDR2 FYNNEI. CDR3 size: 14 residues. CDR3 loop: CASTYPGDTDTQYF. DNA for the CDR3: TGTGCCAGCACCTACCCAGGGGACACAGATACGCAGTATTTT. Supplemented by reference TRBV2 and TRBJ2-3, the full variable domain reads EPEVTQTPSHQVTQMGQEVILRCVPISNHLYFYWYRQILGQKVEFLVSFYNNEISEKSEIFDDQFSVERPDGSNFTLKIRSTKLEDSAMYFCASTYPGDTDTQYFGPGTRLTVL.

This clonotype has at least ten counts. The V call is TRBV7-2, the J call TRBJ1-6, with 9 bases that match TRBD1. The CDR3 is 16 amino acids. Germline loops: CDR1 SGHTA, CDR2 FQGNSA. V was pared by 7 bases and J by 6 bases, with 10 bases of the junction left unmatched. The DNA for the CDR3 is TGTGCCAGCACTCTCAGACCGGGACAGGGTAATTCACCCCTCCACTTT. It yields the protein CASTLRPGQGNSPLHF.

In this sample, this clonotype turned up many times. The rearrangement uses TRBV7-8 and TRBJ2-3; 12 bases fit TRBD2. The length of the CDR3 is 18 residues. V trimming: 5 bases; J trimming: 4 bases; junction bases outside the gene matches: 13. Per germline, CDR1 SGHVS and CDR2 FQNEAQ. The CDR3 is CASSQAGTSGWWADTQYF. CDR3 nucleotide sequence: TGTGCCAGCAGCCAAGCCGGGACTAGCGGGTGGTGGGCAGATACGCAGTATTTT.

In this sample, this clonotype turned up a few times. The chain employs TRBV9 and TRBJ1-6, with 9 bases lining up with TRBD1. V shed 4 bases, J shed 6 bases, and the junction held 8 bases outside the gene matches. CDR3 length equals 16 residues. Germline V gene lookup returns CDR1 SGDLS and CDR2 YYNGEE. The CDR3 loop reads CASSPGQGPSNSPLHF. The CDR3 region has the DNA TGTGCCAGCAGCCCGGGACAGGGACCGTCTAATTCACCCCTCCACTTT.

The CDR3 coding sequence is TGTGCCAGCAGCTTGGACAGATTAAGTAGCACAGATACGCAGTATTTT. Amino acid sequence: CASSLDRLSSTDTQYF. The gene calls are TRBV7-2 and TRBJ2-3, with D tentatively TRBD1 (6 bases). CDR3 size: 16 residues. From germline, CDR1 is SGHTA and CDR2 FQGNSA. V lost 3 bases, J lost 0 bases, and 13 bases lay in between.